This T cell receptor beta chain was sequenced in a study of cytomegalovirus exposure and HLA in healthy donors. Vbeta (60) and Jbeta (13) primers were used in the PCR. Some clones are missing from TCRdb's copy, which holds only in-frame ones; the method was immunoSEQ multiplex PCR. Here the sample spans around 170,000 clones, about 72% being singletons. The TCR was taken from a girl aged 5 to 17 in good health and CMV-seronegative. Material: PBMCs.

In DNA, the CDR3 is TGCGCCAGCAGCTCTGACATGGAAAATGAAAAACTGTTTTTT. Protein: CASSSDMENEKLFF. The rearrangement links TRBV5-1 to TRBJ1-4, with unresolved D. Deletions cut 3 bases from V and 5 bases from J, with 11 bases between. This CDR3 is 14 amino acids long. The germline V gene has CDR1 SGHRS and CDR2 YFSETQ.